These T cell receptor beta chains were read from a single sample in a study of T-cell reconstitution after alpha-beta-depleted transplantation in children. One entry per CDR3 protein, called by TCRdb with MiXCR from the PCR reads. The sample shows fewer than 550,000 distinct CDR3 sequences, about 10% of them seen only once. This specimen consisted of PBMCs, obtained before TCRalphabeta/CD19-depleted stem cell transplant. The receptors originated from a child younger than 10 with inherited bone marrow failure, due to receive a stem cell transplant. The CDR3 runs from the conserved cysteine through the conserved F or W. A D gene is named only where the DNA matches it firmly. Some rows mark clone size as missing; the rest say once, few, many or name a class of expanded clone.

v_call	j_call	d_call	clone_size	cdr3_aa	cdr3_nt
TRBV7-9	TRBJ2-3	.	many	CASSLAASTDTQYF	TGTGCCAGCAGCTTGGCGGCAAGCACAGATACGCAGTATTTT
TRBV9	TRBJ2-1	TRBD2	many	CASSARASGHNEQFF	TGTGCCAGCAGCGCAAGGGCTAGCGGCCACAATGAGCAGTTCTTC
TRBV4-3	TRBJ2-7	.	many	CASSQEPRSYEQYF	TGCGCCAGCAGCCAAGAACCCAGGTCCTACGAGCAGTACTTC
TRBV29-1	TRBJ2-5	.	few	CSVAPTRETQYF	TGCAGCGTTGCCCCGACTCGGGAGACCCAGTACTTC
TRBV12-3/TRBV12-4	TRBJ2-1	TRBD2	many	CASSFQGLTSGYNEQFF	TGTGCCAGCAGTTTTCAAGGTTTAACTAGCGGTTACAATGAGCAGTTCTTC
TRBV24-1	TRBJ2-1	.	many	CATSLQVGNEQFF	TGTGCCACCAGTCTACAGGTGGGCAATGAGCAGTTCTTC
TRBV9	TRBJ2-1	TRBD2	many	CASSVGTSGEQFF	TGTGCCAGCAGCGTAGGTACTAGCGGTGAGCAGTTCTTC
TRBV11-2	TRBJ2-3	TRBD2	few	CASRTIRGVAGKADTQYF	TGTGCCAGCAGAACGATCCGGGGGGTAGCGGGTAAGGCGGATACGCAGTATTTT
TRBV12-3/TRBV12-4	TRBJ2-3	.	few	CASSRLRADLGDTQYF	TGTGCCAGCAGCCGACTTCGGGCGGACCTGGGAGATACGCAGTATTTT
TRBV15	TRBJ2-1	.	many	CATSRGHNEQFF	TGTGCCACCAGCAGAGGACACAATGAGCAGTTCTTC
TRBV20-1	TRBJ2-5	TRBD2	many	CSAREGLAGVIETQYF	TGCAGTGCTAGAGAGGGACTAGCGGGAGTAATTGAGACCCAGTACTTC
TRBV28	TRBJ1-1	.	many	CASVWGGSTEAFF	TGTGCCAGCGTTTGGGGGGGGAGCACTGAAGCTTTCTTT
TRBV2	TRBJ1-2	TRBD1	many	CASSEPDGPDRAEGYTF	TGTGCCAGCAGTGAACCCGATGGGCCGGACAGGGCGGAAGGCTACACCTTC
TRBV4-2	TRBJ2-3	TRBD2	.	CASSQEPGLAGDTQYF	TGTGCCAGCAGCCAAGAACCGGGACTAGCGGGCGATACGCAGTATTTT
TRBV29-1	TRBJ2-5	.	many	CSVGSTQYF	TGCAGCGTTGGCTCTACCCAGTACTTC
TRBV6-1	TRBJ2-3	TRBD1	many	CASRKQGAGDTQYF	TGTGCCAGCAGAAAACAGGGGGCGGGGGATACGCAGTATTTT
TRBV12-3/TRBV12-4	TRBJ1-2	.	many	CASSLAVTNYGYTF	TGTGCCAGCAGTTTAGCGGTGACGAACTATGGCTACACCTTC
TRBV20-1	TRBJ1-5	.	.	CSAEGSNQPQHF	TGCAGTGCTGAGGGTAGCAATCAGCCCCAGCATTTT
TRBV20-1	TRBJ2-7	TRBD1	many	CSAYTPRTGEKYEQYF	TGCAGTGCTTACACCCCCCGGACAGGGGAAAAGTACGAGCAGTACTTC
TRBV28	TRBJ2-7	.	many	CASSYRWGQPKRSSYEQYF	TGTGCCAGCAGCTACCGGTGGGGGCAACCCAAACGTAGCTCCTACGAGCAGTACTTC
TRBV24-1	TRBJ1-2	.	many	CATSDADSQRGAVYTF	TGTGCCACCAGTGATGCCGACTCTCAGAGGGGCGCCGTCTACACCTTC
TRBV10-3	TRBJ2-3	TRBD2	many	CAISGLAGLSTDTQYF	TGTGCCATCAGTGGACTAGCGGGGCTTAGCACAGATACGCAGTATTTT
TRBV29-1	TRBJ2-7	TRBD2	many	CSVLAGGSYEQYF	TGCAGCGTTTTAGCGGGAGGGTCCTACGAGCAGTACTTC
TRBV10-3	TRBJ2-1	.	many	CAISESGTHGEQFF	TGTGCCATCAGTGAGTCGGGAACTCACGGTGAGCAGTTCTTC
TRBV6-5	TRBJ2-5	.	.	CASSYGGPQETQYF	TGTGCCAGCAGTTACGGAGGCCCCCAAGAGACCCAGTACTTC
TRBV30	TRBJ2-5	.	many	CAWSVHSGQETQYF	TGTGCCTGGAGTGTACATAGCGGCCAAGAGACCCAGTACTTC
TRBV4-1	TRBJ2-1	TRBD2	many	CASSPGLAHNEQFF	TGCGCCAGCAGCCCAGGACTAGCCCACAATGAGCAGTTCTTC
TRBV20-1	TRBJ1-2	.	many	CSARRNRVNGYTF	TGCAGTGCTAGAAGGAACAGGGTCAATGGCTACACCTTC
TRBV7-6	TRBJ1-4	TRBD1	many	CASSPRGQAEKLFF	TGTGCCAGCAGCCCCCGGGGACAGGCTGAAAAACTGTTTTTT
TRBV12-3/TRBV12-4	TRBJ2-7	.	many	CASSFSSPEQYF	TGTGCCAGCAGTTTTTCTAGCCCGGAGCAGTACTTC
TRBV27	TRBJ2-7	.	.	CASSLVPPGEQYF	TGTGCCAGCAGTTTAGTCCCGCCGGGGGAGCAGTACTTC
TRBV28	TRBJ1-6	.	many	CASSPRTASPRPLHF	TGTGCCAGCAGCCCCCGGACAGCAAGCCCTAGGCCCCTCCACTTT
TRBV27	TRBJ2-7	TRBD2	many	CASRPIGGRAGYEQYF	TGTGCCAGCCGACCCATTGGCGGGAGGGCCGGCTACGAGCAGTACTTC
TRBV27	TRBJ2-7	.	.	CATQRQNSYEQYF	TGTGCCACCCAACGACAGAACTCCTACGAGCAGTACTTC
TRBV7-2	TRBJ2-1	.	.	CASSFLTAYNEQFF	TGTGCCAGCAGCTTCCTGACAGCTTACAATGAGCAGTTCTTC
TRBV10-2	TRBJ2-2	TRBD1	.	CASSELGQGKTGELFF	TGCGCCAGCAGTGAGCTCGGACAGGGAAAGACCGGGGAGCTGTTTTTT
TRBV27	TRBJ1-3	TRBD1	many	CASSLAGGDTIYF	TGTGCCAGCAGTTTGGCAGGGGGGGACACCATATATTTT
TRBV20-1	TRBJ2-7	TRBD2	.	CSASGLAETYEQYF	TGCAGTGCTAGCGGGCTAGCGGAGACGTACGAGCAGTACTTC
TRBV12-3/TRBV12-4	TRBJ2-6	.	many	CASSLTMSSGANVLTF	TGTGCCAGCAGTTTGACAATGTCCTCTGGGGCCAACGTCCTGACTTTC
TRBV2	TRBJ1-5	.	many	CASSVIGRVNQPQHF	TGTGCCAGCAGCGTTATTGGGAGGGTCAATCAGCCCCAGCATTTT
TRBV4-3	TRBJ2-3	TRBD2	few	CRLRASGCPDTQYF	TGCCGCTTACGCGCTAGCGGGTGCCCAGATACGCAGTATTTT
TRBV29-1	TRBJ1-2	TRBD1	.	CSADRGYYGYTF	TGCAGCGCTGACAGGGGGTACTATGGCTACACCTTC
TRBV7-8	TRBJ1-2	.	many	CASSLIQGGDYGYTF	TGTGCCAGCAGCTTAATTCAGGGTGGAGACTATGGCTACACCTTC
TRBV12-3/TRBV12-4	TRBJ1-6	TRBD1	few	CASNRDRESPLHF	TGTGCCAGCAACCGGGACAGGGAATCACCCCTCCACTTT